One T cell receptor (beta chain) is described in this entry. This record belongs to a study of shared clonotypes between healthy human individuals. Here immunoSEQ multiplex PCR was the method, and the copy in TCRdb shows in-frame clones only, minus some. This table holds more than 2 million clones, under 97% found once. Trimming shortened V by 6 bases and J by 1 base, and 9 bases separated the two germline ends. The germline V gene encodes CDR1 ENHRY and CDR2 SYGVKD. This CDR3 contains 13 residues. The sample taken for sequencing was naive CD4+ T cells sorted from blood. The subset is: CD45RA+ positively selected. The TCR was taken from a man aged 18-30 years in good health. The rearrangement links TRBV10-3 to TRBJ2-5, with D uncertain. The CDR3 nucleotides are TGTGCCATCAGCGGACGGCCCCAAGAGACCCAGTACTTC. It yields the protein CAISGRPQETQYF.